Shown below are 29 T cell receptor beta chains from a single sample sequenced in a study of blood T cells in healthy people across ages. Next came a second PCR, run for about 6 to 12 cycles, which used a sample-barcoded 5' primer along with a J-beta primer mix. From the 5' RACE reads, TCRdb called clonotypes with MiXCR, one entry per CDR3 protein. The profile covers 900,000 to 950,000 distinct CDR3 sequences, with 25% to 35% appearing a single time and roughly a tenth taken by the ten largest. These same data were also listed under a study on T cells of mothers and their children.

The specimen was blood. All receptors derive from a woman aged 40 to 49 in good health.

The rearrangement links TRBV7-3 to TRBJ2-1; D remains unclear. CDR3 length: 14 residues. Germline CDR1 and CDR2: SGHTA and FQGTGA. V was cut by 3 bases and J by 4 bases, with 10 bases left in between. As DNA, the CDR3 is TGTGCCAGCAGCTTGCTTAGTCCATACAATGAGCAGTTCTTC. This translates into CASSLLSPYNEQFF.

This clonotype was seen a handful of times. The chain has TRBV18 and TRBJ1-6; TRBD1 might be the D (6 bases). Germline V CDR1 and CDR2: KGHSH, LQKENI. Between the trimmed V and J ends, which lost 3 bases and 6 bases, there was a span of 9 bases. The CDR3 totals 14 residues. The CDR3 DNA is TGTGCCAGCTCACCGGACAGTCCTAATTCACCCCTCCACTTT. Residues: CASSPDSPNSPLHF.

This clonotype was detected a few times. The chain has TRBV7-2 and TRBJ2-5; 7 bases match TRBD2. This CDR3 has 13 residues. From germline, CDR1 is SGHTA and CDR2 FQGNSA. The ends lost 4 bases at V and 5 bases at J; junction bases unmatched: 4. The CDR3 reads CASSSLASETQYF. CDR3 DNA: TGTGCCAGCAGCTCACTAGCGAGCGAGACCCAGTACTTC.

This clonotype was seen at least ten times. The V call is TRBV11-2, the J call TRBJ2-5; D might be TRBD1 or TRBD2, each matching 5 bases. Trimming removed 8 bases from V and 3 bases from J, with 13 bases in between. This CDR3 has 13 amino acids. Germline loops: CDR1 SGHAT, CDR2 FQNNGV. The CDR3 nucleotides read TGTGCCAGCCTTGACGGGGCGGAAGAGACCCAGTACTTC. Its protein product is CASLDGAEETQYF.

About this clonotype itself: This may arise from a read error, as a much more abundant clone is one base away. V and J are TRBV6-4 and TRBJ1-1; TRBD1 aligns across 7 bases. Germline-derived CDR1 and CDR2 are MRHNA and SNTAGT. This CDR3 is built from 13 residues. The CDR3 here is CVSSEGANTEAFF. CDR3 nucleotide sequence: TGTGTCAGCAGTGAGGGGGCGAACACTGAAGCTTTCTTT.

This clonotype was counted at least ten times. V and J are TRBV7-2 and TRBJ2-5, with D perhaps being TRBD1 or TRBD2 (5 bases each). Germline V gene data show CDR1 as SGHTA and CDR2 as FQGNSA. This CDR3 has 15 amino acids. V lost 5 bases to trimming and J lost 4 bases, with 17 bases between them. The CDR3 loop reads CASSGQGTTGETQYF. The CDR3 DNA reads as TGTGCCAGCAGCGGCCAAGGGACGACGGGAGAGACCCAGTACTTC.

The chain is built from TRBV14 and TRBJ2-6; the D gene is possibly TRBD1 (6 bases). Germline CDR1 is SGHDN and CDR2 is FVKESK. Trimming took off 5 bases at V and 1 base at J, with 12 bases between the two ends. The CDR3 runs to 16 residues. CDR3 region: CASSKVQGSGANVLTF. The CDR3 DNA sequence: TGTGCCAGCAGCAAAGTTCAGGGGTCTGGGGCCAACGTCCTGACTTTC. Complete variable domain (other parts from reference TRBV14 and TRBJ2-6): EAGVTQFPSHSVIEKGQTVTLRCDPISGHDNLYWYRRVMGKEIKFLLHFVKESKQDESGMPNNRFLAERTGGTYSTLKVQPAELEDSGVYFCASSKVQGSGANVLTFGAGSRLTVL.

The J gene is TRBJ1-2, the V gene TRBV6-6; D possibly corresponds to TRBD1 (5 bases). The CDR3 has 13 residues. Trimming shortened V by 0 bases and J by 8 bases, and 10 bases separated the two germline ends. Per the germline V gene, CDR1 is MNHNY and CDR2 is SVGAGI (reference sequence). The CDR3: CASSYSGVEGYTF. DNA of the CDR3: TGTGCCAGCAGTTACTCGGGGGTTGAGGGCTACACCTTC.

This chain uses TRBV2 with TRBJ1-5; D ambiguous. The germline V gene has CDR1 SNHLY and CDR2 FYNNEI. Trimming stripped 6 bases from V and 0 bases from J, with 9 bases between. This CDR3 contains 14 residues. CDR3 nucleotides: TGTGCCAGCAGCGCAGATTATAGCAATCAGCCCCAGCATTTT. Encoded protein: CASSADYSNQPQHF. Full variable domain (outside the CDR3, taken from reference TRBV2 and TRBJ1-5): EPEVTQTPSHQVTQMGQEVILRCVPISNHLYFYWYRQILGQKVEFLVSFYNNEISEKSEIFDDQFSVERPDGSNFTLKIRSTKLEDSAMYFCASSADYSNQPQHFGDGTRLSIL.

In this sample, this clonotype turned up many times. This sequence joins TRBV6-1 and TRBJ2-6, with D possibly matching TRBD1 (5 bases). In germline, CDR1 is MNHNS, CDR2 SASEGT. CDR3 length: 17 amino acids. Trimming stripped 2 bases from V and 0 bases from J, with 11 bases between. The CDR3 DNA reads TGTGCCAGCAGTGAAAGGGGCCCCCCCTCTGGGGCCAACGTCCTGACTTTC. Residues: CASSERGPPSGANVLTF.

This chain joins TRBV20-1 and TRBJ2-3, with D maybe TRBD2 (5 bases). Trimming removed 2 bases at V and 5 bases at J, with 11 bases between. CDR3 length: 13 residues. CDR1 and CDR2 from the germline V gene are DFQATT and SNEGSKA (reference sequence). The CDR3 spells CSARRGWLDTQYF. The DNA of the CDR3 is TGCAGTGCTAGACGGGGTTGGCTAGATACGCAGTATTTT.

This clonotype was observed a few times. The rearrangement links TRBV7-9 to TRBJ2-7; D unclear. The V gene's germline CDR1 is SEHNR and CDR2 FQNEAQ (reference sequence). The ends were cut back, 2 bases at V and 3 bases at J, with 8 bases in the middle. CDR3 size: 13 residues. The CDR3: CASSLNTYYEQYF. The CDR3 coding sequence is TGTGCCAGCAGCTTAAACACCTACTACGAGCAGTACTTC.

A word on this clonotype: A much larger clone is a single base away; this may be a read error. The chain combines TRBV27 with TRBJ1-4, with unresolved D. The germline gives CDR1 MNHEY, CDR2 SMNVEV (reference sequence). The CDR3 has 13 residues. CDR3 in DNA: TGTGCCAGCAGTTTAGGGGTTAATGAAAAACTGGTTTTT. It translates to CASSLGVNEKLVF.

V and J are TRBV9 and TRBJ1-1, with unresolved D. CDR1 and CDR2 from the germline V gene are SGDLS and YYNGEE. This CDR3 comprises 16 residues. Trimming stripped 0 bases from V and 5 bases from J, with 17 bases between. The CDR3 DNA follows: TGTGCCAGCAGCGTAGCGAGTCGGACCGACGTAACTGAAGCTTTCTTT. Translated, it gives CASSVASRTDVTEAFF.

This clonotype occurred many times. The chain combines TRBV20-1 with TRBJ2-4, with 7 bases aligning to TRBD2. The germline gives CDR1 DFQATT, CDR2 SNEGSKA (reference sequence). The CDR3 runs to 15 residues. The V segment lost 5 bases and the J segment 1 base; nucleotides outside the gene matches: 8. This CDR3 is CSAPQAGRAKNIQYF. In DNA, the CDR3 is TGCAGTGCTCCCCAAGCGGGGCGGGCCAAAAACATTCAGTACTTC.

The V and J genes are TRBV12-3 or TRBV12-4 and TRBJ1-6; 8 nucleotides line up with TRBD1. CDR3 length: 14 amino acids. V trimming: 8 bases; J trimming: 10 bases; junction bases outside the gene matches: 10. The CDR3 bases are TGTGCCAGCGGGAGGACAGGGTTTGACTCACCCCTCCACTTT. Residues: CASGRTGFDSPLHF.

This chain joins TRBV6-1 and TRBJ1-1, with D maybe TRBD1 (6 bases). Germline assignment: CDR1 MNHNS and CDR2 SASEGT. There are 15 residues in the CDR3. The V end lost 6 bases, the J end lost 0 bases, and 14 bases lay between the germline ends. Written as DNA, the CDR3 is TGTGCCAGCAGGCCCGGACAGTTGCTGAACACTGAAGCTTTCTTT. It encodes CASRPGQLLNTEAFF.

J is TRBJ1-1 and V is TRBV28; D is unresolved. Germline V CDR1 and CDR2: MDHEN, SYDVKM. V was cut by 11 bases and J by 5 bases, with 12 bases left in between. The CDR3 loop spans 11 amino acids. This CDR3 reads CALTRGTEAFF. The CDR3 nucleotides read TGTGCCCTTACCCGAGGGACTGAAGCTTTCTTT.

On this clonotype itself: Germline and junction disagree at one end, which may indicate a read error. The chain combines TRBV5-1 with TRBJ1-2; possible D gene TRBD1, 6 bases. The germline CDR1 and CDR2 sequences are SGHRS and YFSETQ. The CDR3 is 14 residues long. The CDR3 reads CARTGTPSNYGHTF. The CDR3 nucleotides read TGCGCCAGGACCGGGACACCGTCTAACTATGGCCACACCTTC.

This clonotype turned up a few times. A much larger clone differs by one base, so this may be a read error. The chain uses TRBV20-1 and TRBJ2-7, with D perhaps matching TRBD2 (5 bases). Germline CDR1 and CDR2: DFQATT and SNEGSKA (reference sequence). This CDR3 comprises 12 residues. The CDR3 DNA reads as TGCAGGGCCGCCGGGGAAAACTACGAGCAGTACTTC. It specifies CRAAGENYEQYF.

Concerning this clonotype: At one boundary the junction diverges from the germline segment, which might be a read error. The chain couples TRBV7-2 to TRBJ2-7; TRBD1 matches 7 bases. CDR3 length equals 13 residues. The V gene's germline CDR1 is SGHTA and CDR2 FQGNSA. The CDR3 here is CSSSRDRNYEQYF. The CDR3 coding sequence is TGTTCCAGCAGCCGGGACAGAAATTACGAGCAGTACTTC.

This clonotype was counted only a few times. The CDR3 spells CASSPSGRGGTLYEQYF. CDR3 in DNA: TGTGCCAGCAGCCCCTCTGGGCGGGGGGGGACCCTCTACGAGCAGTACTTC. The gene calls are TRBV9 and TRBJ2-7; the match to TRBD2 covers 9 bases. CDR3 length: 17 amino acids. CDR1 is SGDLS, CDR2 YYNGEE, per germline. V was pared by 4 bases and J by 3 bases, with 14 bases of the junction left unmatched. Looking up the rest from reference TRBV9 and TRBJ2-7 gives the full variable domain: DSGVTQTPKHLITATGQRVTLRCSPRSGDLSVYWYQQSLDQGLQFLIQYYNGEERAKGNILERFSAQQFPDLHSELNLSSLELGDSALYFCASSPSGRGGTLYEQYFGPGTRLTVT.

The chain combines TRBV18 with TRBJ2-7; D may match TRBD1 or TRBD2 (5 bases each). Trimming took 6 bases from V and 3 from J, leaving 18 bases between them. Germline lookup yields CDR1 KGHSH and CDR2 LQKENI. The CDR3 consists of 15 residues. The CDR3: CASSLGDGFSYEQYF. The DNA for the CDR3 is TGTGCCAGCTCCCTAGGGGACGGCTTTAGCTACGAGCAGTACTTC. The whole variable domain, remainder taken from reference TRBV18 and TRBJ2-7, is NAGVMQNPRHLVRRRGQEARLRCSPMKGHSHVYWYRQLPEEGLKFMVYLQKENIIDESGMPKERFSAEFPKEGPSILRIQQVVRGDSAAYFCASSLGDGFSYEQYFGPGTRLTVT.

The chain's CDR3 is CASSDSEREQFF. The CDR3 DNA reads TGTGCCAGCAGTGATTCGGAGAGGGAGCAGTTCTTC. The V call is TRBV25-1, the J call TRBJ2-1; D is ambiguous. V lost 3 bases to trimming and J lost 10 bases, with 10 bases between them. CDR1 MGHDK and CDR2 SYGVNS come from the germline V gene. This CDR3 contains 12 residues. Variable domain in full (rest from reference TRBV25-1 and TRBJ2-1): EADIYQTPRYLVIGTGKKITLECSQTMGHDKMYWYQQDPGMELHLIHYSYGVNSTEKGDLSSESTVSRIRTEHFPLTLESARPSHTSQYLCASSDSEREQFFGPGTRLTVL.

The rearrangement uses TRBV3-1 and TRBJ1-1, with 7 bases that match TRBD1. The ends lost 4 bases at V and 3 bases at J; junction bases unmatched: 14. CDR3 length equals 17 residues. Germline CDR1 and CDR2: LGHDT and YNNKEL (reference sequence). The CDR3 loop reads CASSPGPGTETHTEAFF. Written as DNA, the CDR3 is TGTGCCAGCAGCCCCGGTCCCGGGACAGAGACCCACACTGAAGCTTTCTTT.

With respect to this clonotype: An end of the junction does not agree with germline; a read error may underlie this. The V call is TRBV7-2, the J call TRBJ2-1; 7 bases are shared with TRBD2. The CDR3 has 16 residues. Germline-derived CDR1 and CDR2 are SGHTA and FQGNSA. CDR3 DNA sequence: TGTGTCAGCAGCCCTAATGGGGGGGGACCCTTCAATGAGCAGTTCTTC. Amino acid sequence: CVSSPNGGGPFNEQFF.

This clonotype appeared many times. The chain carries TRBV9 and TRBJ1-5; 8 bases agree with TRBD1. V lost 4 bases, J lost 5 bases, and 8 bases stayed unmatched. The CDR3 totals 15 residues. The germline V gene has CDR1 SGDLS and CDR2 YYNGEE. The CDR3 bases are TGTGCCAGCAGCCTGACAGGGGAGGTGTATCAGCCCCAGCATTTT. Residues: CASSLTGEVYQPQHF.

This chain connects TRBV6-2 or TRBV6-3 to TRBJ2-7, with TRBD1 as a possible D gene (6 bases). The V gene's germline CDR1 is MNHEY and CDR2 SVGEGT. The V end was cut by 6 bases, the J end by 0 bases, with 12 bases between. This CDR3 has 14 residues. The CDR3 DNA follows: TGTGCCAGCAGAGATCCAGGGGACTCCTACGAGCAGTACTTC. It yields the protein CASRDPGDSYEQYF.

The chain couples TRBV7-9 to TRBJ1-5; 8 bases are a match to TRBD1. Germline V gene sequence: CDR1 SEHNR, CDR2 FQNEAQ (reference sequence). V was clipped by 5 bases and J by 2 bases; unmatched bases: 5. CDR3 length: 15 amino acids. For the CDR3, the DNA is TGTGCCAGCAGCCGACAGGGGTCTGGCAATCAGCCCCAGCATTTT. Translated: CASSRQGSGNQPQHF.